The clone carrying this T cell receptor (beta chain) was counted at least ten times. The target antigen is unknown. From germline, CDR1 is SGHRS and CDR2 YFSETQ. Trimming cost V 0 bases and J 8 bases; bases outside gene matches: 1. The CDR3 is made up of 12 amino acids. The method for making cDNA was 5'RACE, and it used 10-nucleotide random UMIs. Over 170 million TCR-beta sequences from 15-18 subjects came out of each sequencing run. TCRdb reprocessed the 5' RACE reads via MiXCR and lists one record per CDR3 protein. This table holds around 94,000 distinct CDR3 sequences, approximately 3.3% found once. The unsorted libraries were generated from a total of 2 million PBMCs, which had been stored in RNAlater at -80 C. This sample was included in a study of neurological immune-mediated disorders. Study outcomes and limitations: No expanded-clone CDR3 amino acid sequence recurred across subjects, suggesting private TCR-beta repertoires.

The sequence came from a woman between 18 and 29 years old with multiple sclerosis. Sequencing was performed on PBMCs. This chain uses TRBV5-1 with TRBJ1-2; TRBD1 agrees at 7 bases. CDR3 sequence: CASSLEGGGYTF. DNA of the CDR3: TGCGCCAGCAGCTTGGAAGGGGGCGGCTACACCTTC.